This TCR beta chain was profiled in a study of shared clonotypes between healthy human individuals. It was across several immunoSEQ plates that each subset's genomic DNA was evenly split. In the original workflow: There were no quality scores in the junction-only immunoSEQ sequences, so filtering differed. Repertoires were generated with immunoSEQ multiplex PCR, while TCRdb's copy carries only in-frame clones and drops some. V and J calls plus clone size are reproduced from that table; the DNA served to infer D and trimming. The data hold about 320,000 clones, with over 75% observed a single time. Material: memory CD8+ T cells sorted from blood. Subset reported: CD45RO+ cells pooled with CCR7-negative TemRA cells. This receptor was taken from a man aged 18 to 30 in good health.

The CDR3 region is CAISYNEQGANVLTF. CDR3 bases: TGTGCCATCAGTTATAATGAGCAGGGGGCCAACGTCCTGACTTTC. J is TRBJ2-6 and V is TRBV10-3; D unclear. V was shortened by 5 bases and J by 4 bases, with 12 bases between the two germline ends. In germline, CDR1 is ENHRY, CDR2 SYGVKD. The CDR3 has 15 residues.